Below, one TCR beta chain is given with its context. Its antigen is currently unknown. Some clones are missing from TCRdb's copy, which holds only in-frame ones; the method was immunoSEQ multiplex PCR. The sample lists 100,000 or so clones, 70% to 90% seen once, with about 2.3% in the top ten. The sample originates from a study of T cell responses to AZD1222 COVID-19 vaccine. Study-wide results and limits: The breadth and depth of Spike-specific TCRs increased once two AZD1222 doses had been given. Nearly half of spike-specific TCRs reportedly target variant regions that are unmutated in the B.1.351 and B.1.1.7 variants. Regions 160-218 and 743-854 dominated among vaccine-associated CD4 TCRs spanning spike. No day 14 peak samples; only post-peak repertoires were characterized.

CDR1 is MNHEY and CDR2 is SVGEGT in the germline V gene. V lost 2 bases to trimming and J lost 1 base, with 6 bases between them. CDR3 length: 13 amino acids. This clonotype was obtained from an adult in good health. The chain uses TRBV6-2 or TRBV6-3 and TRBJ2-7; D gene unclear. Here the sequenced sample was peripheral blood, taken on day 0 of AZD1222 vaccination. CDR3 residues: CASSYGESYEQYF. In nucleotides, the CDR3 is TGTGCCAGCAGTTACGGTGAGTCCTACGAGCAGTACTTC.